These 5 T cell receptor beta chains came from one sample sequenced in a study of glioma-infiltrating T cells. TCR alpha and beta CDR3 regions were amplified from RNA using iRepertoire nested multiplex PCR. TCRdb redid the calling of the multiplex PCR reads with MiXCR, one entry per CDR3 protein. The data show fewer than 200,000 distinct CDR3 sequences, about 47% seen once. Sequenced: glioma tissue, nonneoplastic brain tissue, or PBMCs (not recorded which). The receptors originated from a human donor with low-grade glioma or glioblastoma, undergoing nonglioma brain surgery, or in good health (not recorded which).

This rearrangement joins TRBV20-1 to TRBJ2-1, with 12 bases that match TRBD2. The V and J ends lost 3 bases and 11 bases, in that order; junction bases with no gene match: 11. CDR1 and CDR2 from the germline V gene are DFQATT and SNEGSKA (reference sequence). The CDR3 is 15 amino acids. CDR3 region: CSARDPRTSGDKQFF. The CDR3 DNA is TGCAGTGCTAGGGATCCGAGGACTAGCGGGGATAAGCAGTTCTTC.

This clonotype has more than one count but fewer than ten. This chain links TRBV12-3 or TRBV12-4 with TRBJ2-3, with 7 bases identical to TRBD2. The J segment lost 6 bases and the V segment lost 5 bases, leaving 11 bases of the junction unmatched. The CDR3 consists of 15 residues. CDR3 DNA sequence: TGTGCCAGCAGTACTCAAAGCGGGGCCGCGGATACGCAGTATTTT. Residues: CASSTQSGAADTQYF.

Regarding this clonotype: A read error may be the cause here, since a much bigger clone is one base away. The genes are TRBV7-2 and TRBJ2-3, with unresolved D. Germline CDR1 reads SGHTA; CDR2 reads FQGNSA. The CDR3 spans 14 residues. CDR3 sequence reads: CASSKTLRPDTKYF. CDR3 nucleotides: TGTGCCAGCAGCAAAACCCTGAGGCCAGATACGAAGTATTTT.

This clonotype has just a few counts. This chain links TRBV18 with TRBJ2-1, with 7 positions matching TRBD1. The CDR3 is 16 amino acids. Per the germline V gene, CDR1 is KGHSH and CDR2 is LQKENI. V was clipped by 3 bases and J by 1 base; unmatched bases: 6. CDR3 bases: TGTGCCAGCTCACCCAGACAGGGAAGGTCCTACAATGAGCAGTTCTTC. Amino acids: CASSPRQGRSYNEQFF. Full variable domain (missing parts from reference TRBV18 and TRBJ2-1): NAGVMQNPRHLVRRRGQEARLRCSPMKGHSHVYWYRQLPEEGLKFMVYLQKENIIDESGMPKERFSAEFPKEGPSILRIQQVVRGDSAAYFCASSPRQGRSYNEQFFGPGTRLTVL.

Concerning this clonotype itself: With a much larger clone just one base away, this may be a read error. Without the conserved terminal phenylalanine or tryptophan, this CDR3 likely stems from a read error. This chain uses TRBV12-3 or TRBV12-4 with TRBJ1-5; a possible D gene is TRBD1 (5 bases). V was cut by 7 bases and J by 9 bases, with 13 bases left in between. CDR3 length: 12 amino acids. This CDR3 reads CASNTGLGPQHS. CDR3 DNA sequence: TGTGCCAGCAATACAGGACTTGGGCCCCAGCATTCT.